A selection of T cell receptor beta chains follows, all from one sample in a study of blood T cell repertoires in COVID-19. Profiling relied on immunoSEQ multiplex PCR, and the TCRdb table lists in-frame clones only, not all of them. The sample shows 330,000 or so clones, roughly 90% of them seen only once. Material for sequencing was PBMCs or T cells enriched from blood (not recorded which). These receptors originate from a woman aged 25 to 39 who had been exposed to COVID-19. CDR3s include the opening cysteine and the closing phenylalanine or tryptophan. Each record gives: clone size, V gene, D gene, J gene, CDR3 DNA, CDR3 protein. The D gene is left open where the match is weak. The size entry is marked missing in some rows and otherwise reads once, few, many or a size class.

-	TRBV5-1	-	TRBJ2-3	TGCGCCAGCAGCTTGGGATTAGCGGCCCCCACAGATACGCAGTATTTT	CASSLGLAAPTDTQYF
-	TRBV27	-	TRBJ2-2	TGTGCCAGCAGTTTTGGGGCAGGGAGGACCGGGGAGCTGTTTTTT	CASSFGAGRTGELFF
-	TRBV12-5	-	TRBJ1-4	TGTGCTAGTGGTTTGGTACTAGGTTTCCCTAATGAAAAACTGTTTTTT	CASGLVLGFPNEKLFF
-	TRBV5-1	-	TRBJ1-1	TGCGCCAGCAGCTCGTCGGACGCGGGAAAGAACACTGAAGCTTTCTTT	CASSSSDAGKNTEAFF
-	TRBV9	-	TRBJ2-1	TGTGCCAGCAGCGTAGGGGCGGACTCTGACCCCCCCAATGAGCAGTTCTTC	CASSVGADSDPPNEQFF
-	TRBV5-4	TRBD2	TRBJ2-1	TGTGCCAGCAGCTTCCTAGCGGGAGATTTGAATGAGCAGTTCTTC	CASSFLAGDLNEQFF
-	TRBV5-4	TRBD2	TRBJ2-3	TGTGCCAGCAGCTTGTATCAAGCGGGAGTGAGCACAGATACGCAGTATTTT	CASSLYQAGVSTDTQYF
-	TRBV27	-	TRBJ2-7	TGTGCCAGCAGTTTGCAGGGTTCCTACGAGCAGTACTTC	CASSLQGSYEQYF
once	TRBV27	-	TRBJ2-5	TGTGCCAGCAGTTTCCAGGGGTCGTGGGAGACCCAGTACTTC	CASSFQGSWETQYF
-	TRBV18	-	TRBJ1-5	TGTGCCAGCTCGCCTAGTTGGGGCTTGAGCAATCAGCCCCAGCATTTT	CASSPSWGLSNQPQHF
-	TRBV28	-	TRBJ1-1	TGTGCCAGCGCGTGGATAACAGGTCCGGCTTTCTTT	CASAWITGPAFF
-	TRBV28	TRBD1	TRBJ1-2	TGTGCCAGCAGTTCCCCCGGACAGGATAACTATGGCTACACCTTC	CASSSPGQDNYGYTF
-	TRBV7-9	-	TRBJ1-5	TGTGCCAGCAGCTCTCGGACAAATCAGCCCCAGCATTTT	CASSSRTNQPQHF
-	TRBV18	-	TRBJ2-7	TGTGCCAGCTCACCACTCGGCTACGAGCAGTACTTC	CASSPLGYEQYF
-	TRBV14	TRBD1	TRBJ2-7	TGTGCCAGCAGCCCTCGGACAGGGTCCTACGAGCAGTACTTC	CASSPRTGSYEQYF
-	TRBV12-3/TRBV12-4	-	TRBJ2-7	TGTGCCAGCACCTTGAGTACCTACGAGCAGTACTTC	CASTLSTYEQYF
-	TRBV2	-	TRBJ2-5	TGTGCCAGCAGTGAAACCGGCAGGGGTGAGACCCAGTACTTC	CASSETGRGETQYF
-	TRBV5-1	-	TRBJ2-3	TGCGCCAGCAGCTTGGACCGCGGGGATACGCAGTATTTT	CASSLDRGDTQYF
few	TRBV20-1	-	TRBJ1-2	TGCAGTGCTAGTGAACAGGTACGGTATGGCTACACCTTC	CSASEQVRYGYTF
once	TRBV12-5	-	TRBJ2-6	TGTGCTAGTGGCTGGAGTAGCTCTGGGGCCAACGTCCTGACTTTC	CASGWSSSGANVLTF
-	TRBV9	TRBD1	TRBJ1-4	TGTGCCAGCAGCGTAGGTGGGACAGGGAATGAAAAACTGTTTTTT	CASSVGGTGNEKLFF
-	TRBV28	-	TRBJ1-4	TGTGCCAGCACAGTAACCTTTGAAAAACTGTTTTTT	CASTVTFEKLFF
-	TRBV19	-	TRBJ2-1	TGTGCCAGTACCCTCGGAGTAGCATCCAATGAGCAGTTCTTC	CASTLGVASNEQFF
-	TRBV19	TRBD2	TRBJ2-2	TGTGCCAGTAGAAGGGAGGGAGGCACCGGGGAGCTGTTTTTT	CASRREGGTGELFF
-	TRBV15	TRBD2	TRBJ2-5	TGTGCCACCAGCAGGGGGACTAGCGGTGGTTTGGTAGAGACCCAGTACTTC	CATSRGTSGGLVETQYF
-	TRBV6-1	-	TRBJ1-2	TGTGCCAGCAGTGAAATTGGTCTCCCGGGGAATGGCTACACCTTC	CASSEIGLPGNGYTF
few	TRBV5-1	-	TRBJ2-2	TGCGCCAGCAGCCCCAACGGGAACACCGGGGAGCTGTTTTTT	CASSPNGNTGELFF